This TCR beta chain was profiled in a study of memory CD4+ T cells and cytomegalovirus serostatus (dated by TCRdb to between 2018 and 2020). About the study as a whole: The 35 or so healthy Belgian adults in the cohort included 9 who were CMV seropositive and approximately 25 who were CMV seronegative. To replicate a published TCR-based CMV serostatus classifier, the study sequenced CD4+ memory TCRbeta repertoires from a Belgian cohort whose cytomegalovirus serostatus was known. Here is what the overall study found, with its caveats: CMV serostatus prediction reached a median bootstrapped AUC of about 0.94 with the original framework and 0.91 with a US-trained random forest. Of 150 to 200 previously reported CMV-associated TCRbeta sequences, 67 appeared in the CD4+ memory repertoires, each in one to five individuals. The results were interpreted as suggesting that the CMV-associated TCR signature is mostly present in the CD4+ memory repertoire. A median bootstrapped AUC of 0.95 with a 95% CI of 0.76-1.00 was achieved on the Belgian cohort by the original-framework classifier. Unlike the original study, which covered naive and memory CD4+ and CD8+ populations, the Belgian study sequenced only CD4+CD45RO+ memory cells.

Trimming costs V 3 bases and J 7 bases, and their ends lie 4 bases apart. Looking up the germline V gene (reference sequence) yields CDR1 DFQATT and CDR2 SNEGSKA. The CDR3 covers 10 residues, taking in both the cysteine and the phenylalanine. Solely the CDR3 DNA is kept, with 30 bases framed from the first base. The Quick-DNA Microprep Kit was used to extract genomic DNA from the sorted cells. Amplification of TCRbeta DNA was done with the immunoSEQ hsTCRbeta kit, following the protocol from the manufacturer. An Illumina MiSeq instrument was used to sequence the TCRbeta libraries. Processing in the source paper ran as follows. Once out-of-frame sequences had been removed, approximately 2,000,000 distinct TCRbeta sequences were left, which works out to an average of about 71,000 per individual. Each individual was scored according to the count of around 160 previously reported CMV-associated TCRbeta sequences and the total productive distinct TCRbeta count. A beta-binomial model was reimplemented in Python, and scikit-learn random forests with default parameters were trained on US cohort data. Classifier performance on the Belgian cohort was summarized as median AUC with percentile confidence intervals calculated over 10,000 bootstrap iterations. Imported from immuneACCESS, the table was reduced by TCRdb to in-frame sequences with V and J called. These copies leave out some clones; in studies compared against another copy, an unresolved V gene accounts for under half, and the cause of the remainder is not known. D and trimming were read from the DNA, whereas the V and J calls and clone size are those reported in that table. The sample table shows 46,000 or so clones, and roughly 78% are seen once. 0.85% to 0.95% of the sample belongs to the ten largest clones.

A FACSAria II was used to sort memory CD4+ T cells, defined as single viable CD3+CD4+CD8-CD45RO+ cells. CMV serostatus was assessed using a Roche Elecsys assay, by which serum IgG against CMV pp150, pp28, p38 and p52 was detected. Once the samples were thawed, total CD4+ T cells were enriched through positive selection using CD4 magnetic microbeads. Samples originated from another study that specifically interrogated the CD4+ T cell memory repertoire. Following standard operating procedures, peripheral blood mononuclear cells were isolated and cryopreserved, while serum was kept at -80 degrees C. The staining used CD3-PerCP (BW264/56), CD4-APC (RPA-T4), CD45RO-PE (UCHT1) and CD8-Pacific Orange (3B5) antibodies, and Sytox blue was used to exclude non-viable cells. About this clone: Its antigen is still unknown. The input lacks base qualities; no much larger clone sits a single base away.

The source of this sequence is an adult in good health and CMV-seronegative. What was sequenced was memory CD4+ T cells from blood. This receptor chain uses TRBV20-1 and TRBJ2-1, with the D gene not clear enough to name. The CDR3 reads CSASRNEQFF. The nucleotide sequence reads TGCAGTGCTAGCAGGAATGAGCAGTTCTTC.